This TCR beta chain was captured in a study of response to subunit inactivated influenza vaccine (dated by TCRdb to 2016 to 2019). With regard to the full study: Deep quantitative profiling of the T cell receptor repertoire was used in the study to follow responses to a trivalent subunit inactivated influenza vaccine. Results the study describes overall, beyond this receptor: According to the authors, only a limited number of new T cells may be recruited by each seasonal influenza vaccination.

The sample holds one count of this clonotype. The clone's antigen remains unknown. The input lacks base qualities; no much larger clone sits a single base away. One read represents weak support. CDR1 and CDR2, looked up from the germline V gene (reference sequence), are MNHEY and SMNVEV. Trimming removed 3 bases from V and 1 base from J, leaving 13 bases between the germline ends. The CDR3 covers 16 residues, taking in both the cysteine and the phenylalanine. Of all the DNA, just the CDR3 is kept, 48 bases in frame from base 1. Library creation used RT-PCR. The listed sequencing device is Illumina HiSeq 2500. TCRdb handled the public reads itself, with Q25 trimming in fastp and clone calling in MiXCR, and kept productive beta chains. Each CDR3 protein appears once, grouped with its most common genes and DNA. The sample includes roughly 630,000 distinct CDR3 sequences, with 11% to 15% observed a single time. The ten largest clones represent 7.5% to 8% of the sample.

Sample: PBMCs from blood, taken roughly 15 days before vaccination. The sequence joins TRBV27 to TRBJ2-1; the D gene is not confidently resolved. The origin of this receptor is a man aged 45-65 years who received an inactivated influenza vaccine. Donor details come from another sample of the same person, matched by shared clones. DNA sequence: TGTGCCAGCAGTTTGTACGGCTTGAAATCCTACAATGAGCAGTTCTTC. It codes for CASSLYGLKSYNEQFF.